Sequencing of this TCR beta chain was carried out in a study of somatic mutations in cytotoxic T cells in rheumatoid arthritis (dated by TCRdb to 2017 to 2019). With regard to the full study: Sorted V beta1+ cells also underwent TCRB sequencing, and some V beta antibody-stained T-cell populations were flow-sorted at nearly 100% purity on a FACSAria II or Sony SH800. Patient and control groups had essentially identical median ages. TCRB deep sequencing covered approximately 69 patients with rheumatoid arthritis along with 15 to 25 healthy controls. To characterize clonality, the study used TCRB deep sequencing while asking whether somatic mutations are carried by expanded CD8+ T-cell clones in newly diagnosed, untreated rheumatoid arthritis.

Turning to this clone: Its antigen specificity is not known. No qualities accompany the bases; no much larger clone lies one base away.

TCRB CDR3 sequencing used the immunoSEQ assay on genomic DNA. The published analysis was carried out like this. Nothing other than productive TCRB rearrangements was included in the analyses. Clonality was calculated as a Shannon entropy-based productive clonality index, and a clone was defined by a unique TCRB CDR3 sequence. To calculate repertoire overlap between two samples, the template counts of each clone were considered relative to each sample's total templates. A correlation with a Spearman r of 0.55 to 0.75 was found between V-gene usage by flow cytometry and V-gene usage by TCRB sequencing. Held by TCRdb, this immuneACCESS table contains in-frame sequences only and omits some clones. Under half of the omission traces to an unresolved V gene where checked; the cause of the rest is unknown. V, J and clone size are those of that table, while D and trimming were read from the DNA. For this sample there are about 18,000 clones; 74% appear just once. The ten largest clones capture approximately 5% of the sample.

V is trimmed back by 6 bases and J by 3 bases, and the junction contains 4 bases that no gene match accounts for. There are 14 amino acids in the CDR3, from cysteine to phenylalanine inclusive. Solely the CDR3 DNA is kept, with 42 bases framed from the first base. The germline V gene gives CDR1 as MNHEY and CDR2 as SVGAGI. Paper-wide results and their limitations: The slight TRBV07 underrepresentation in patients was not adjusted for multiple comparisons. The antigen targets of the expanded CD8+ clones were unknown, and absence from virus-specific databases did not rule out viral specificity. There was no significant difference in CD8+ T-cell clonality between rheumatoid arthritis patients and age-matched healthy controls. In patients, CD8+ clonality rose with age (Spearman r of about 0.51), which was not the case in healthy controls. Several identical CD8+ TCRB sequences were found in both blood and synovial fluid, and in about an eighth of the roughly 60 patients the largest CD8+ clone exceeded 20% of CD8+ cells.

The approximately 20 healthy controls were blood donors whose buffy coats were used; they had a median age of about 59 years (range 21-70), and 45% to 65% were female. Positive magnetic bead selection on an AutoMACS was used to isolate CD4+ and CD8+ cells, with flow cytometry used to check purity. Peripheral blood mononuclear cells were isolated by Ficoll-Paque PLUS density gradient separation. DNA from CD4-enriched, CD8-enriched or PBMC samples was extracted using Nucleospin Tissue or Tissue XS kits and then quantified on a Qubit 2.0 fluorometer. The chain was built from TRBV6-5 and TRBJ2-1; TRBD2 matches 8 bases in the middle. The sequencing sample was made of CD8+ T cells sorted from blood. The sequence derives from a man in his sixties in good health. The CDR3 is CASRQRGNYNEQFF. At the DNA level, the sequence is TGTGCCAGCAGGCAGCGGGGGAACTACAATGAGCAGTTCTTC.